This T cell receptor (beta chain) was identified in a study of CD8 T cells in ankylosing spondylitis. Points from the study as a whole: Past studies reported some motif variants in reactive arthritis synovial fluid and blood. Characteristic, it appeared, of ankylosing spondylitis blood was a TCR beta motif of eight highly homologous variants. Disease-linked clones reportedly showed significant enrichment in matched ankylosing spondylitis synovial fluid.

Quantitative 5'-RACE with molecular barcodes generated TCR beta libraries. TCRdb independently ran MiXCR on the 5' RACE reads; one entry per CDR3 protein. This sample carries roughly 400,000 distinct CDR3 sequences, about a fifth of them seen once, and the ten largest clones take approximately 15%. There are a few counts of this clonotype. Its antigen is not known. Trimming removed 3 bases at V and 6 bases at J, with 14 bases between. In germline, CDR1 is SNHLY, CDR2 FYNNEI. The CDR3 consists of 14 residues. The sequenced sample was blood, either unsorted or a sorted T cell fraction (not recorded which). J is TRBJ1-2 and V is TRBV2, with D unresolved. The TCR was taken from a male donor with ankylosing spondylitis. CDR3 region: CASSDPSDYNGYTF. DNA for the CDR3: TGTGCCAGCAGTGATCCGTCCGATTATAATGGCTACACCTTC.